This is a list of T cell receptor beta chains from one sample in a study of blood T cell repertoires in COVID-19. Measured with immunoSEQ multiplex PCR; TCRdb has only the in-frame clones, and not every one. The sample includes 390,000 or so clones, around 87% of them seen just once. Sample: peripheral blood. These TCRs come from a woman aged 25 to 39 with COVID-19, enrolled during active disease. The CDR3 runs from the conserved cysteine through the conserved F or W. Fields, in order: CDR3 DNA, CDR3 protein, V gene, J gene, clone size, D gene. D genes are given only for firm matches. Only some rows state a clone size, as once, few, many or a class for expanded clones.

CDR3nt: TGTGCCAGCAGGCAGGGGTACCAAGAGACCCAGTACTTC; CDR3aa: CASRQGYQETQYF; v_gene: TRBV28; j_gene: TRBJ2-5; abundance: NA; d_gene: NA
CDR3nt: TGTGCCAGCAGCCGCGAGAGGGTCCGCACAGATACGCAGTATTTT; CDR3aa: CASSRERVRTDTQYF; v_gene: TRBV4-2; j_gene: TRBJ2-3; abundance: NA; d_gene: NA
CDR3nt: TGTGCCAGCAGTTTGACTAGCGGTGCCTACGAGCAGTACTTC; CDR3aa: CASSLTSGAYEQYF; v_gene: TRBV27; j_gene: TRBJ2-7; abundance: few; d_gene: TRBD2
CDR3nt: TGCAGCGTTGAAGGGGGACAGGGGGCCGAGGGTTCCTACAATGAGCAGTTCTTC; CDR3aa: CSVEGGQGAEGSYNEQFF; v_gene: TRBV29-1; j_gene: TRBJ2-1; abundance: NA; d_gene: TRBD1
CDR3nt: TGTGCCACCAGTGATCTAGGGGGAGCCACCTACGAGCAGTACTTC; CDR3aa: CATSDLGGATYEQYF; v_gene: TRBV24-1; j_gene: TRBJ2-7; abundance: NA; d_gene: NA
CDR3nt: TGTGCCAGCAGTATGACAGGGGGCGGCAATCAGCCCCAGCATTTT; CDR3aa: CASSMTGGGNQPQHF; v_gene: TRBV5-6; j_gene: TRBJ1-5; abundance: once; d_gene: TRBD1
CDR3nt: TGTGCCTGGAGTGAGGGGGTCAACACTGAAGCTTTCTTT; CDR3aa: CAWSEGVNTEAFF; v_gene: TRBV30; j_gene: TRBJ1-1; abundance: NA; d_gene: NA
CDR3nt: TGTGCCAGCAGTTACTCGCCCGACAGGGGTACTGAAGCTTTCTTT; CDR3aa: CASSYSPDRGTEAFF; v_gene: TRBV6-5; j_gene: TRBJ1-1; abundance: NA; d_gene: TRBD1
CDR3nt: TGTGCCTGGAGTAGGGGACAGAACTTAAATTCACCCCTCCACTTT; CDR3aa: CAWSRGQNLNSPLHF; v_gene: TRBV30; j_gene: TRBJ1-6; abundance: NA; d_gene: TRBD1
CDR3nt: TGTGCCAGCTCACCCCTGGGGACAGAAGAACAGGTGATCTCCTACGAGCAGTACTTC; CDR3aa: CASSPLGTEEQVISYEQYF; v_gene: TRBV18; j_gene: TRBJ2-7; abundance: NA; d_gene: TRBD1
CDR3nt: TGTGCCAGCAGTGAATGGGACAGGGTTCAAAAACTGTTTTTT; CDR3aa: CASSEWDRVQKLFF; v_gene: TRBV2; j_gene: TRBJ1-4; abundance: NA; d_gene: TRBD1
CDR3nt: TGTGCCAGCAGTGAATTTTGGAGCCTGAATGAGCAGTTCTTC; CDR3aa: CASSEFWSLNEQFF; v_gene: TRBV6-1; j_gene: TRBJ2-1; abundance: NA; d_gene: NA
CDR3nt: TGTGCCAGCAGTTCCCAGGGGTTTGGGGCCAACGTCCTGACTTTC; CDR3aa: CASSSQGFGANVLTF; v_gene: TRBV6-5; j_gene: TRBJ2-6; abundance: NA; d_gene: NA
CDR3nt: TGTGCCAGTAATACCGGGAGGGGCACAGATACGCAGTATTTT; CDR3aa: CASNTGRGTDTQYF; v_gene: TRBV19; j_gene: TRBJ2-3; abundance: NA; d_gene: TRBD2
CDR3nt: TGCGCCAGCAGCCCTAGCGGGAGCCCTAGCACAGATACGCAGTATTTT; CDR3aa: CASSPSGSPSTDTQYF; v_gene: TRBV4-1; j_gene: TRBJ2-3; abundance: NA; d_gene: TRBD2
CDR3nt: TGCGCCAGCAGCAAAGGGACAGCCCAAGAGACCCAGTACTTC; CDR3aa: CASSKGTAQETQYF; v_gene: TRBV4-1; j_gene: TRBJ2-5; abundance: NA; d_gene: TRBD1
CDR3nt: TGCGCCAGCAGCTTGGTACTGCGAGGACAACCTTCTAGCACAGATACGCAGTATTTT; CDR3aa: CASSLVLRGQPSSTDTQYF; v_gene: TRBV5-1; j_gene: TRBJ2-3; abundance: NA; d_gene: NA
CDR3nt: TGTGCCAGCAGTGGACAGAGGAACTATGGCTACACCTTC; CDR3aa: CASSGQRNYGYTF; v_gene: TRBV2; j_gene: TRBJ1-2; abundance: NA; d_gene: NA
CDR3nt: TGTGCCAGCAGTCCACGCGCTAGCGGGGCGAGCGAGCAGTACTTC; CDR3aa: CASSPRASGASEQYF; v_gene: TRBV27; j_gene: TRBJ2-7; abundance: NA; d_gene: TRBD2
CDR3nt: TGCGCCAGCAGCCAGACCCTACTAGCGGGAGGGCTCAACGAGCAGTACTTC; CDR3aa: CASSQTLLAGGLNEQYF; v_gene: TRBV4-1; j_gene: TRBJ2-7; abundance: NA; d_gene: TRBD2
CDR3nt: TGTGCCAGCAGCCCACAGGGACAGGATAATTCACCCCTCCACTTT; CDR3aa: CASSPQGQDNSPLHF; v_gene: TRBV7-8; j_gene: TRBJ1-6; abundance: NA; d_gene: TRBD1
CDR3nt: TGTGCCAGCAGCGTCCTACTAGCGGGATTGTACAATGAGCAGTTCTTC; CDR3aa: CASSVLLAGLYNEQFF; v_gene: TRBV7-3; j_gene: TRBJ2-1; abundance: NA; d_gene: TRBD2
CDR3nt: TGTGCCATCAGTGAGCGGGGTCCGGGGGGCACTGAAGCTTTCTTT; CDR3aa: CAISERGPGGTEAFF; v_gene: TRBV10-3; j_gene: TRBJ1-1; abundance: NA; d_gene: NA
CDR3nt: TGTGCTAGCGGGCGGACAGGGGATGATGGTGAAAAACTGTTTTTT; CDR3aa: CASGRTGDDGEKLFF; v_gene: TRBV7-7; j_gene: TRBJ1-4; abundance: NA; d_gene: TRBD1
CDR3nt: TGTGCCAGCAGTTACGGCCAGGGGGGAAACACCATATATTTT; CDR3aa: CASSYGQGGNTIYF; v_gene: TRBV6-6; j_gene: TRBJ1-3; abundance: many; d_gene: NA
CDR3nt: TGTGCCAGCAGTTCCGGTTCTGGGGCCAACGTCCTGACTTTC; CDR3aa: CASSSGSGANVLTF; v_gene: TRBV27; j_gene: TRBJ2-6; abundance: NA; d_gene: NA
CDR3nt: TGTGCCATCAGTGAGGGGTTTGGCAGGGGGCTGTGGAGAGGCAATCAGCCCCAGCATTTT; CDR3aa: CAISEGFGRGLWRGNQPQHF; v_gene: TRBV10-3; j_gene: TRBJ1-5; abundance: NA; d_gene: TRBD1
CDR3nt: TGTGCCAGCAGCGTTCCCAAACTTGGGGCGGCAGGGGTGGCCGGGGAGCTGTTTTTT; CDR3aa: CASSVPKLGAAGVAGELFF; v_gene: TRBV9; j_gene: TRBJ2-2; abundance: NA; d_gene: NA
CDR3nt: TGCGCCAGCAGCTTGGACAGGGCCTCTGGGGCCAACGTCCTGACTTTC; CDR3aa: CASSLDRASGANVLTF; v_gene: TRBV5-1; j_gene: TRBJ2-6; abundance: NA; d_gene: NA
CDR3nt: TGTGCCAGCTCATCCGGGACAGGGCGCTACGAGCAGTACTTC; CDR3aa: CASSSGTGRYEQYF; v_gene: TRBV18; j_gene: TRBJ2-7; abundance: NA; d_gene: TRBD1
CDR3nt: TGTGCCAGCACCACGAGCGGTAGAAGGGAGACCCAGTACTTC; CDR3aa: CASTTSGRRETQYF; v_gene: TRBV28; j_gene: TRBJ2-5; abundance: NA; d_gene: NA
CDR3nt: TGTGCCAGTACTAACGGGGGGGTTTATCACCCCCAGCATTTT; CDR3aa: CASTNGGVYHPQHF; v_gene: TRBV19; j_gene: TRBJ1-5; abundance: NA; d_gene: NA
CDR3nt: TGTGCCACCAGTGATTCGACAGGGCTGAACACTGAAGCTTTCTTT; CDR3aa: CATSDSTGLNTEAFF; v_gene: TRBV24-1; j_gene: TRBJ1-1; abundance: NA; d_gene: TRBD1
CDR3nt: TGTGCCAGCAGGGGTGGAGCGGGCTCCTACGAGCAGTACTTC; CDR3aa: CASRGGAGSYEQYF; v_gene: TRBV11-2; j_gene: TRBJ2-7; abundance: NA; d_gene: NA
CDR3nt: TGTGCCAGTAGTGTCGGACAGGGGACTTCAACTGAAGCTTTCTTT; CDR3aa: CASSVGQGTSTEAFF; v_gene: TRBV19; j_gene: TRBJ1-1; abundance: NA; d_gene: TRBD1
CDR3nt: TGTGCCAGCAGTTCCTACTTCAGGGGCGGAGAAACTGAAGCTTTCTTT; CDR3aa: CASSSYFRGGETEAFF; v_gene: TRBV6-5; j_gene: TRBJ1-1; abundance: few; d_gene: NA
CDR3nt: TGTGCCAGCAGCCCCGGGACAGGGCCCTACGAGCAGTACTTC; CDR3aa: CASSPGTGPYEQYF; v_gene: TRBV6-6; j_gene: TRBJ2-7; abundance: once; d_gene: TRBD1
CDR3nt: TGTGCCAGTAAACTGGGACTAGCTTACGAGCAGTACTTC; CDR3aa: CASKLGLAYEQYF; v_gene: TRBV2; j_gene: TRBJ2-7; abundance: once; d_gene: TRBD2
CDR3nt: TGTGCCAGCAGCTTACAGGGGGCGCCCGTGAGTGGCTACACCTTC; CDR3aa: CASSLQGAPVSGYTF; v_gene: TRBV7-9; j_gene: TRBJ1-2; abundance: NA; d_gene: TRBD1
CDR3nt: TGTGCCAGCAGTGAAGCGGGCGTACGGTCTAGCGGGCCCTACAATGAGCAGTTCTTC; CDR3aa: CASSEAGVRSSGPYNEQFF; v_gene: TRBV2; j_gene: TRBJ2-1; abundance: NA; d_gene: TRBD2